The 18 T cell receptor beta chains in this list originate from one sample, sequenced in a study of memory CD4+ T cells and cytomegalovirus serostatus. The sort gate was single viable CD3+CD4+CD8-CD45RO+ cells for memory CD4+ T cells. Sequencing was performed with immunoSEQ multiplex PCR; in TCRdb, only in-frame clones are kept and a portion is missing. In the table there are about 39,000 clones, about three quarters of which are singletons. The sequenced material came from memory CD4+ T cells from blood. The source is an adult in good health and CMV-seronegative.

V and J are TRBV10-2 and TRBJ2-7, with D tentatively TRBD2 (5 bases). This CDR3 has 13 residues. V was clipped by 0 bases and J by 3 bases, with 6 bases between them. Germline V gene lookup returns CDR1 WSHSY and CDR2 SAAADI. CDR3 in amino acids: CASSESTNYEQYF. Here the CDR3 DNA reads TGCGCCAGCAGTGAGTCGACTAACTACGAGCAGTACTTC.

The rearrangement links TRBV7-9 to TRBJ2-7; weak D call: TRBD2 (6 bases). CDR1 and CDR2 (germline): SEHNR, FQNEAQ (reference sequence). V was pared by 4 bases and J by 3 bases, with 13 bases between. This CDR3 spans 14 amino acids. CDR3 region: CASSSYLGGYEQYF. The DNA of the CDR3 is TGTGCCAGCAGCTCCTACCTGGGGGGCTACGAGCAGTACTTC.

This clone has a handful of counts. The chain combines TRBV19 with TRBJ1-2; D gene uncertain. CDR1 is LNHDA and CDR2 is SQIVND in the germline V gene (reference sequence). The length of the CDR3 is 18 residues. Trimming shortened V by 5 bases and J by 3 bases, and 25 bases separated the two germline ends. The CDR3 coding sequence is TGTGCCAGTAGTCCTCGTCTGTTGCAACCCACAGTTTACTATGGCTACACCTTC. It yields the protein CASSPRLLQPTVYYGYTF.

The table lists this clone with a count of one. V usage is TRBV7-6 and J usage is TRBJ1-5; no firm D call. Trimming removed 4 bases from V and 4 bases from J, with 11 bases in between. Germline V CDR1 and CDR2: SGHVS, FNYEAQ. This CDR3 is 14 amino acids long. The CDR3 region is CASSYLPDNQPQHF. In DNA form, the CDR3 reads TGTGCCAGCAGCTACCTCCCGGATAATCAGCCCCAGCATTTT.

V usage is TRBV15 and J usage is TRBJ1-5; D unclear. The CDR3 has 13 amino acids. Trimming left V 3 bases short and J 5 bases short, with 8 bases between. The germline CDR1 and CDR2 sequences are LNHNV and YYDKDF (reference sequence). CDR3 DNA: TGTGCCACCAGCAGTGGAAGCTATCAGCCCCAGCATTTT. Translated, it gives CATSSGSYQPQHF.

The V gene is TRBV30, the J gene TRBJ1-4; maybe TRBD1 (6 bases). The V and J ends lost 2 bases and 8 bases respectively, with 12 bases between them. The CDR3 consists of 13 residues. CDR1 is GTSNPN, CDR2 SVGIG, per germline (reference sequence). The CDR3 sequence is CAWSSGGEEKLFF. The CDR3 nucleotides read TGTGCCTGGAGTAGCGGGGGCGAAGAAAAACTGTTTTTT.

In this sample, this clone turned up a few times. The chain carries TRBV7-2 and TRBJ2-3, with TRBD1 as a possible D gene (6 bases). Trimming shortened V by 5 bases and J by 4 bases, and 19 bases separated the two germline ends. The CDR3 length is 16 residues. Germline CDR1 reads SGHTA; CDR2 reads FQGNSA. The CDR3 spells CASSPGGYRGSDTQYF. DNA of the CDR3: TGTGCCAGCAGCCCCGGCGGGTATAGGGGGTCAGATACGCAGTATTTT. Drawing the rest from reference TRBV7-2 and TRBJ2-3, the complete variable domain is GAGVSQSPSNKVTEKGKDVELRCDPISGHTALYWYRQSLGQGLEFLIYFQGNSAPDKSGLPSDRFSAERTGGSVSTLTIQRTQQEDSAVYLCASSPGGYRGSDTQYFGPGTRLTVL.

J is TRBJ2-5 and V is TRBV27; D is tentatively TRBD1 or TRBD2 (5 bases each). V lost 3 bases to trimming and J lost 4 bases, with 9 bases between them. This CDR3 contains 13 residues. Germline values: CDR1 MNHEY, CDR2 SMNVEV (reference sequence). The CDR3 loop is CASSFWGRETQYF. The CDR3, as DNA: TGTGCCAGCAGTTTCTGGGGGAGAGAGACCCAGTACTTC.

This rearrangement joins TRBV4-1 to TRBJ2-2, with D maybe TRBD2 (5 bases). The V gene's germline CDR1 is MGHRA and CDR2 YSYEKL. The ends were cut back, 3 bases at V and 1 base at J, with 12 bases in the middle. CDR3 length: 16 residues. The DNA for the CDR3 is TGCGCCAGCAGCCAGATCCGGGAAGGGAACACCGGGGAGCTGTTTTTT. Translating it yields CASSQIREGNTGELFF.

V and J are TRBV19 and TRBJ2-1; D is unresolved. The CDR3 spans 14 residues. Trimming cost V 3 bases and J 2 bases, with 8 bases left between them. Germline CDR1 LNHDA, CDR2 SQIVND (reference sequence). CDR3 sequence reads: CASSMERTYNEQFF. CDR3 sequence (DNA): TGTGCCAGTAGTATGGAGAGGACCTACAATGAGCAGTTCTTC. The whole variable domain, remainder taken from reference TRBV19 and TRBJ2-1, is DGGITQSPKYLFRKEGQNVTLSCEQNLNHDAMYWYRQDPGQGLRLIYYSQIVNDFQKGDIAEGYSVSREKKESFPLTVTSAQKNPTAFYLCASSMERTYNEQFFGPGTRLTVL.

The chain has TRBV7-9 and TRBJ1-3, with 8 bases that match TRBD1. Germline V gene lookup returns CDR1 SEHNR and CDR2 FQNEAQ (reference sequence). The V and J ends lost 3 bases and 7 bases, in that order; junction bases with no gene match: 5. This CDR3 region has 14 residues. The CDR3 DNA reads as TGTGCCAGCAGCTTCGGACAGGGAGGTAACACCATATATTTT. It is translated as CASSFGQGGNTIYF. Variable domain in full (rest from reference TRBV7-9 and TRBJ1-3): DTGVSQNPRHKITKRGQNVTFRCDPISEHNRLYWYRQTLGQGPEFLTYFQNEAQLEKSRLLSDRFSAERPKGSFSTLEIQRTEQGDSAMYLCASSFGQGGNTIYFGEGSWLTVV.

The chain recombines TRBV13 with TRBJ2-7; 9 positions match TRBD1. Germline CDR1 reads PRHDT; CDR2 reads FYEKMQ (reference sequence). The junction had 4 bases not matched to a gene; V was cut back by 1 base and J by 6 bases. The CDR3 loop spans 14 amino acids. The CDR3 spells CASSLAGQGGEQYF. Written as DNA, the CDR3 is TGTGCCAGCAGCTTAGCGGGACAGGGAGGCGAGCAGTACTTC.

The J gene is TRBJ2-7, the V gene TRBV9; TRBD2 aligns across 9 bases. Germline-derived CDR1 and CDR2 are SGDLS and YYNGEE. CDR3 length: 15 amino acids. With V trimmed by 3 bases and J by 7 bases, 11 bases remained unmatched. The CDR3 spells CASSGPSGGFREQYF. DNA of the CDR3: TGTGCCAGCAGCGGACCGAGCGGGGGGTTTAGAGAGCAGTACTTC.

This clone was detected once. The chain uses TRBV6-6 and TRBJ2-2, with 7 bases identical to TRBD1. This CDR3 has 16 amino acids. J was trimmed by 5 bases and V by 0 bases; bases with no gene match: 6. CDR1 and CDR2 (germline): MNHNY, SVGAGI (reference sequence). CDR3 sequence reads: CASSYSTGFGTGELFF. The CDR3 region has the DNA TGTGCCAGCAGTTACTCGACAGGGTTCGGGACCGGGGAGCTGTTTTTT.

The chain recombines TRBV19 with TRBJ1-6; D gene unclear. CDR3 length: 13 amino acids. The germline V and J ends were trimmed by 4 bases and 12 bases, with 13 bases remaining between them. In germline, CDR1 is LNHDA, CDR2 SQIVND (reference sequence). In nucleotides, the CDR3 is TGTGCCAGTAGTACCCAAAAAGGCTTACCCCTCCACTTT. This gives the protein CASSTQKGLPLHF.

The chain uses TRBV7-9 and TRBJ1-2, with D maybe TRBD1 (6 bases). Germline assignment: CDR1 SEHNR and CDR2 FQNEAQ (reference sequence). The CDR3 loop spans 18 amino acids. Between the trimmed V and J ends, which lost 3 bases and 2 bases, there was a span of 22 bases. The CDR3 here is CASSLGRGGAPTNYGYTF. CDR3 bases: TGTGCCAGCAGCTTGGGACGGGGGGGCGCCCCTACAAACTATGGCTACACCTTC.

This chain connects TRBV6-6 to TRBJ2-1, with 8 bases lining up with TRBD2. This CDR3 contains 15 residues. Germline loops: CDR1 MNHNY, CDR2 SVGAGI (reference sequence). Trimming took 6 bases from V and 4 from J; bases not matched to a gene: 8. The DNA of the CDR3 is TGTGCCAGCAGCTTCGTAGCGGGGATGTACAATGAGCAGTTCTTC. This sequence encodes CASSFVAGMYNEQFF.

The chain links TRBV6-6 to TRBJ1-1; D possibly corresponds to TRBD1 (6 bases). This CDR3 has 15 amino acids. From germline, CDR1 is MNHNY and CDR2 SVGAGI (reference sequence). V was trimmed by 6 bases and J by 0 bases, leaving 14 bases between them. Here the CDR3 reads CASSPIWGLNTEAFF. Here the CDR3 DNA reads TGTGCCAGCAGCCCTATTTGGGGGCTGAACACTGAAGCTTTCTTT.